These 9 T cell receptor beta chains came from one sample sequenced in a study of blood T cell repertoires in COVID-19. Repertoires were generated with immunoSEQ multiplex PCR, while TCRdb's copy carries only in-frame clones and drops some. The sample shows over 80,000 clones, 70% to 90% of them seen only once. The sequencing input was peripheral blood. The receptor source for this set is a man aged 50-60 years with acute or convalescent COVID-19.

This rearrangement joins TRBV18 to TRBJ1-3; 10 positions match TRBD1. The germline V gene has CDR1 KGHSH and CDR2 LQKENI. The CDR3 has 16 residues. J gave up 8 bases and V 1 base, and 8 bases lay outside the gene matches. CDR3 sequence reads: CASSPRSGQGRDTIYF. Written as DNA, the CDR3 is TGTGCCAGCTCACCACGGTCGGGACAGGGGCGAGACACCATATATTTT.

V usage is TRBV20-1 and J usage is TRBJ1-5, with TRBD1 as a possible D gene (6 bases). The V gene lost 3 bases and the J gene lost 1 base, with 16 bases spanning the gap. Germline V gives CDR1 DFQATT, CDR2 SNEGSKA (reference sequence). This CDR3 spans 16 amino acids. CDR3 residues: CSASGTQGPSNQPQHF. CDR3 nucleotide sequence: TGCAGTGCTAGTGGGACACAGGGACCCAGCAATCAGCCCCAGCATTTT.

CDR3 nucleotide sequence: TGTGCCAGCAGTTCCGGGACTCCCACCAAACGGGAGACCCAGTACTTC. Its protein is CASSSGTPTKRETQYF. The chain combines TRBV6-5 with TRBJ2-5, with D perhaps matching TRBD2 (6 bases). Trimming took off 4 bases at V and 5 bases at J, with 20 bases between the two ends. CDR1 and CDR2 from the germline V gene are MNHEY and SVGAGI. The CDR3 length is 16 residues.

V is TRBV10-3 and J is TRBJ1-1; D call uncertain. Trimming pared 3 bases from V and 7 bases from J, leaving 12 bases between. This CDR3 contains 13 residues. Germline CDR1 ENHRY, CDR2 SYGVKD. The CDR3 region is CAISDRQASEAFF. CDR3 bases: TGTGCCATCAGTGACAGGCAGGCAAGTGAAGCTTTCTTT.

This sequence joins TRBV15 and TRBJ1-4; TRBD1 matches 7 bases. Trimming cost V 5 bases and J 11 bases; bases outside gene matches: 11. The germline gives CDR1 LNHNV, CDR2 YYDKDF (reference sequence). CDR3 length: 14 residues. DNA for the CDR3: TGTGCCACCAGCCAACCGACAGGGTCTGAGAAACTGTTTTTT. It yields the protein CATSQPTGSEKLFF.

For this clone: This sample includes further DNA sequences coding for the same CDR3. The chain uses TRBV6-5 and TRBJ1-6; 7 bases align to TRBD1. The CDR3 length is 14 residues. Germline values: CDR1 MNHEY, CDR2 SVGAGI. Germline trimming cut 6 bases from V and 5 bases from J; bases unmatched to any gene: 4. The CDR3 here is CASSSGTDNSPLHF. CDR3 DNA sequence: TGTGCCAGCAGCTCCGGGACAGATAATTCACCCCTCCACTTT.

The chain employs TRBV25-1 and TRBJ1-2; 10 bases are a match to TRBD1. V shed 2 bases, J shed 6 bases, and the junction held 3 bases outside the gene matches. The CDR3 covers 14 residues. Germline lookup yields CDR1 MGHDK and CDR2 SYGVNS. CDR3 region: CASSEGGTGDGYTF. The CDR3 nucleotides are TGTGCCAGCAGTGAAGGAGGGACAGGGGATGGCTACACCTTC.

This chain uses TRBV27 with TRBJ1-5, with 8 bases aligning to TRBD1. Germline-derived CDR1 and CDR2 are MNHEY and SMNVEV (reference sequence). V lost 7 bases, J lost 3 bases, and 8 bases stayed unmatched. This CDR3 region has 15 residues. CDR3 protein: CASKPGQGTNQPQHF. In DNA, the CDR3 is TGTGCCAGCAAACCAGGACAGGGAACCAATCAGCCCCAGCATTTT.

The chain recombines TRBV5-4 with TRBJ2-1; possibly TRBD1 for D (7 bases). The CDR3 has 17 residues. The germline CDR1 and CDR2 sequences are SGHNT and YYREEE (reference sequence). Trimming removed 6 bases from V and 1 base from J, with 20 bases in between. CDR3 in amino acids: CASTQGGAVSSYNEQFF. Here the CDR3 DNA reads TGTGCCAGCACCCAGGGGGGCGCCGTTTCTTCCTACAATGAGCAGTTCTTC.